This T cell receptor (beta chain) was identified during a study of T cell responses to AZD1222 COVID-19 vaccine. General study findings and limits: The number of AZD1222 recipients seropositive at baseline was only five or six. No repertoire was sampled before or during the peak T cell response, only after it.

Germline CDR1 and CDR2: SGHRS and YFSETQ. This CDR3 has 14 residues. The ends lost 0 bases at V and 5 bases at J; junction bases unmatched: 2. Libraries were prepared by immunoSEQ multiplex PCR; TCRdb keeps only in-frame clonotypes and omits some of them. The sample lists 130,000 or so clones, roughly 84% occurring once. On this clone: Its specificity is not known.

Material: peripheral blood, obtained 28 days after the second AZD1222 dose. V gene TRBV5-1 combines with J gene TRBJ1-5; 7 nucleotides agree with TRBD1. This sequence was found in an adult who received the AZD1222 COVID-19 vaccine. The DNA of the CDR3 is TGCGCCAGCAGCTTGGATGACAGGGATCAGCCCCAGCATTTT. This codes for CASSLDDRDQPQHF.